This TCR beta chain stems from a study of CD8 T cells in Susac syndrome. Only a few counts were recorded for this clonotype. The RNA, about 0.5 to 1 ug, was put through reverse transcription using random hexamers. TCRdb re-derived calls from the immunoSEQ multiplex PCR reads in MiXCR, one entry per CDR3 protein. The table shows about 94,000 distinct CDR3 sequences, with just under 95% occurring only once. The study sequenced TCR beta in blood CD8+ and CD4+ T cells. Recently defined diagnostic criteria for definite or probable disease were fulfilled by Susac syndrome patients. The TCR comes from a human donor with Susac syndrome. Sequencing was performed on CD4+ T cells from PBMCs.

The DNA of the CDR3 is TGTGCCACCGGGGAGCAAAACATTCAGTACTTC. The encoded protein is CATGEQNIQYF. The rearrangement uses TRBV15 and TRBJ2-4; maybe TRBD2 (5 bases). Trimming shortened V by 8 bases and J by 5 bases, and 7 bases separated the two germline ends. The CDR3 totals 11 residues. Germline V gene data show CDR1 as LNHNV and CDR2 as YYDKDF (reference sequence).